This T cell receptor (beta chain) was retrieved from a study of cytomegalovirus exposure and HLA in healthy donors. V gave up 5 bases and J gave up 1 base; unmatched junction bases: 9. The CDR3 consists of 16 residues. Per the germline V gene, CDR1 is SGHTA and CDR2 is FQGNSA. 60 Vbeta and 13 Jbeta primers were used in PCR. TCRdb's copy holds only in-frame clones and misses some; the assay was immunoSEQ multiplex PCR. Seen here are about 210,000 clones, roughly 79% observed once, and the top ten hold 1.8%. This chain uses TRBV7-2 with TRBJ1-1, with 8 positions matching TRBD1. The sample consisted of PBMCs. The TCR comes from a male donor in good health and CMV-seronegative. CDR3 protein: CASSRGADRENTEAFF. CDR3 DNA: TGTGCCAGCAGCCGAGGGGCGGACAGGGAGAACACTGAAGCTTTCTTT.